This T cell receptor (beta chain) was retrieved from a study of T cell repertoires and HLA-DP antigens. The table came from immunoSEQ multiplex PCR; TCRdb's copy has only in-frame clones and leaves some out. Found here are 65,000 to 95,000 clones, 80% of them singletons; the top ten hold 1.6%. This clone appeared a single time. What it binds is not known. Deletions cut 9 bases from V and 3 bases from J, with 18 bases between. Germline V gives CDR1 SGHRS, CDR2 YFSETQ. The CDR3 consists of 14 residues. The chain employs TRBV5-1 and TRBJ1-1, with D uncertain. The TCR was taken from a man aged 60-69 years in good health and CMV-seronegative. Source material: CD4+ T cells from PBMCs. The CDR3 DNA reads TGCGCCACCGCGACCGGTACCACTGACACTGAAGCTTTCTTT. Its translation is CATATGTTDTEAFF.